The next 32 T cell receptor beta chains were all read from a single sample in a study of T cells in Graves' hyperthyroidism and ophthalmopathy. Authors of the study amplified TCR beta CDR3 regions from RNA transcripts. TCR CDR3 underwent first-round RT-PCR with the HTBI primer set. One entry per CDR3 protein results from TCRdb running MiXCR on the multiplex PCR reads. The sample yields approximately 200,000 distinct CDR3 sequences, around 20% seen once. Sequencing input: blood. These receptors were taken from a middle-aged man with Graves' hyperthyroidism.

This clonotype was detected many times. The chain uses TRBV5-1 and TRBJ2-1; D may correspond to TRBD1 or TRBD2 (5 bases each). The CDR3 consists of 16 residues. Looked up from germline, CDR1 is SGHRS and CDR2 is YFSETQ. Trimming cost V 4 bases and J 0 bases, with 14 bases left between them. CDR3 in DNA: TGCGCCAGCAGCGACCGGGACCAAAGCTCCTACAATGAGCAGTTCTTC. It yields the protein CASSDRDQSSYNEQFF.

This clonotype was recorded many times. This chain uses TRBV3-1 with TRBJ1-4; no clear D gene. The CDR3 is 15 residues long. Germline V lookup: CDR1 LGHDT, CDR2 YNNKEL (reference sequence). The V end lost 0 bases, the J end lost 10 bases, and 15 bases lay between the germline ends. As DNA, the CDR3 is TGTGCCAGCAGCCAAGATTCGGCGGGAGGGAGAAAACTGTTTTTT. This translates into CASSQDSAGGRKLFF.

This clonotype has at least ten counts. This chain connects TRBV2 to TRBJ1-5, with 10 bases matching TRBD1. The CDR3 loop spans 13 amino acids. CDR1 is SNHLY, CDR2 FYNNEI, per germline. The V gene end was trimmed by 4 bases and the J gene end by 7 bases; junction bases not matched to a gene: 1. The CDR3 region has the DNA TGTGCCAGCAGTGGGACAGGGGGACAGCCCCAGCATTTT. Translation gives CASSGTGGQPQHF.

This chain uses TRBV6-5 with TRBJ2-2, with D uncertain. Per the germline V gene, CDR1 is MNHEY and CDR2 is SVGAGI. This CDR3 is 13 amino acids long. V shed 2 bases and J shed 6 bases, with 7 bases lying between them. For the CDR3, the DNA is TGTGCCAGCAGTTACGGGTTGGCCGGGGAGCTGTTTTTT. This encodes CASSYGLAGELFF.

The chain links TRBV7-2 to TRBJ2-2; TRBD1 matches 9 bases. Unmatched junction bases numbered 8, after V lost 3 bases and J lost 6 bases. CDR3 length: 16 residues. Looked up from germline, CDR1 is SGHTA and CDR2 is FQGNSA. CDR3 sequence reads: CASSFMGTGLAGELFF. As DNA, the CDR3 is TGTGCCAGCAGCTTCATGGGGACAGGGTTGGCCGGGGAGCTGTTTTTT.

This clonotype was picked up a small number of times. Germline is not matched at one junction end, which may reflect a read error. V and J are TRBV20-1 and TRBJ2-4, with 8 nucleotides matching TRBD2. Looked up from germline, CDR1 is DFQATT and CDR2 is SNEGSKA (reference sequence). The CDR3 runs to 17 residues. The CDR3 loop is CSARAGGALLAKNIQYF. In DNA form, the CDR3 reads TGCAGTGCCAGAGCCGGGGGGGCCCTTTTAGCCAAAAACATTCAGTACTTC.

This clonotype was detected many times. This rearrangement joins TRBV7-2 to TRBJ2-7; 8 bases align to TRBD2. Germline V gene data show CDR1 as SGHTA and CDR2 as FQGNSA. The CDR3 runs to 15 residues. The V gene end was trimmed by 5 bases and the J gene end by 1 base; junction bases not matched to a gene: 7. Here the CDR3 DNA reads TGTGCCAGCAGCCGGGGGGGGTCAGGTTCCTACGAGCAGTACTTC. The encoded protein is CASSRGGSGSYEQYF. The whole variable domain, filled in from reference TRBV7-2 and TRBJ2-7, reads GAGVSQSPSNKVTEKGKDVELRCDPISGHTALYWYRQSLGQGLEFLIYFQGNSAPDKSGLPSDRFSAERTGGSVSTLTIQRTQQEDSAVYLCASSRGGSGSYEQYFGPGTRLTVT.

In its sample, this clonotype was seen many times. The V call is TRBV29-1, the J call TRBJ2-1, with D possibly matching TRBD1 (5 bases). The CDR3 is 13 amino acids. Trimming left V 7 bases short and J 5 bases short, with 15 bases between. Germline V gene sequence: CDR1 SQVTM, CDR2 ANQGSEA. CDR3 nucleotide sequence: TGCAGCGGTTACGGCAGGGATGACAATGAGCAGTTCTTC. Residues: CSGYGRDDNEQFF.

About this clonotype: Compared with germline, one end of the junction differs, possibly owing to a read error. The V and J genes are TRBV24-1 and TRBJ2-7; no clear D. The J call may be incorrect, as the DNA end agrees better with TRBJ2-1. Germline CDR1 KGHDR, CDR2 SFDVKD. This CDR3 contains 11 residues. The CDR3 bases are TGTGCCGCCAGTGATCTTTACGAGCAGTTCTTC. It translates to CAASDLYEQFF.

The chain joins TRBV5-1 to TRBJ1-1; D is perhaps TRBD1 (6 bases). Germline assignment: CDR1 SGHRS and CDR2 YFSETQ. This CDR3 spans 14 amino acids. The V end was cut by 5 bases, the J end by 0 bases, with 11 bases between. CDR3 sequence reads: CASSVGQMNTEAFF. The CDR3 nucleotides are TGCGCCAGCAGTGTCGGACAGATGAACACTGAAGCTTTCTTT.

This clonotype was counted a few times. A much larger clone differs by one base, so this may be a read error. This CDR3 reads CSARDWGSRAPYEQYF. CDR3 nucleotides: TGCAGTGCTAGAGATTGGGGGAGCAGGGCTCCCTACGAGCAGTACTTC. This chain uses TRBV20-1 with TRBJ2-7; D may correspond to TRBD1 or TRBD2 (5 bases each). Germline V lookup: CDR1 DFQATT, CDR2 SNEGSKA (reference sequence). V was clipped by 0 bases and J by 2 bases, with 17 bases between them. The CDR3 is made up of 16 amino acids.

This clonotype was picked up many times. The genes are TRBV20-1 and TRBJ2-1; 10 bases fit TRBD2. The CDR3 consists of 19 residues. Trimming cost V 6 bases and J 1 base; bases outside gene matches: 18. CDR1 is DFQATT, CDR2 SNEGSKA, per germline (reference sequence). Here the CDR3 reads CSASGPSGGAFESYNEQFF. The CDR3 bases are TGCAGTGCCAGCGGCCCAAGCGGGGGGGCCTTCGAGTCCTACAATGAGCAGTTCTTC.

This clonotype came up many times. This rearrangement joins TRBV29-1 to TRBJ1-1; D perhaps matches TRBD1 (6 bases). There are 12 residues in the CDR3. The V gene lost 6 bases and the J gene lost 10 bases, with 18 bases spanning the gap. Per germline, CDR1 SQVTM and CDR2 ANQGSEA. CDR3: CSVLQGLHLAFF. The DNA of the CDR3 is TGCAGCGTCCTACAGGGTCTGCATTTAGCTTTCTTT.

This sequence joins TRBV15 and TRBJ1-5; D may be TRBD1 (6 bases). CDR1 is LNHNV, CDR2 YYDKDF, per germline (reference sequence). Trimming removed 3 bases from V and 5 bases from J, with 8 bases in between. This CDR3 contains 13 residues. The DNA of the CDR3 is TGTGCCACCAGCAGGGACAGAGATCAGCCCCAGCATTTT. Protein sequence: CATSRDRDQPQHF.

The chain employs TRBV10-3 and TRBJ2-7; 9 bases map to TRBD1. The V gene end was trimmed by 10 bases and the J gene end by 0 bases; junction bases not matched to a gene: 10. The CDR3 is 15 amino acids. From germline, CDR1 is ENHRY and CDR2 SYGVKD. CDR3 sequence (DNA): TGTGCCACACGGTCCGGGACAGGGTCCTCCTACGAGCAGTACTTC. It is translated as CATRSGTGSSYEQYF.

The chain combines TRBV30 with TRBJ2-2; D is ambiguous. Trimming removed 0 bases from V and 3 bases from J, with 8 bases in between. Germline-derived CDR1 and CDR2 are GTSNPN and SVGIG (reference sequence). The CDR3 loop spans 14 amino acids. DNA for the CDR3: TGTGCCTGGAGTGTACTAAGACACACCGGGGAGCTGTTTTTT. This sequence encodes CAWSVLRHTGELFF.

The sample holds many counts of this clonotype. The J gene is TRBJ2-1, the V gene TRBV9; 8 bases line up with TRBD2. The CDR3 runs to 14 residues. V lost 4 bases, J lost 4 bases, and 4 bases stayed unmatched. The germline CDR1 and CDR2 sequences are SGDLS and YYNGEE. The chain's CDR3 is CASSPASGYNEQFF. The CDR3 DNA follows: TGTGCCAGCAGCCCCGCTAGCGGGTACAATGAGCAGTTCTTC.

This clonotype was picked up many times. This chain joins TRBV28 and TRBJ2-7; 8 nucleotides line up with TRBD1. The CDR3 runs 16 residues. V was clipped by 4 bases and J by 4 bases; unmatched bases: 12. Germline values: CDR1 MDHEN, CDR2 SYDVKM. CDR3 loop: CASSSPGQGNHYEQYF. The CDR3 DNA is TGTGCCAGCAGTTCACCAGGACAGGGAAACCATTACGAGCAGTACTTC.

This clonotype appeared a few times. This chain uses TRBV19 with TRBJ1-2, with 12 bases fitting TRBD1. This CDR3 has 14 amino acids. Germline V CDR1 and CDR2: LNHDA, SQIVND (reference sequence). Trimming removed 7 bases from V and 7 bases from J; junction bases left unmatched: 7. DNA for the CDR3: TGTGCCAGTACCCCAGGGACAGGGGGCTTTGGCTACACCTTC. This sequence encodes CASTPGTGGFGYTF.

The rearrangement links TRBV20-1 to TRBJ2-7; 12 positions match TRBD2. CDR3 size: 16 residues. Losses at the gene ends were 4 bases for V and 0 bases for J; bases not matched to a gene: 7. Germline assignment: CDR1 DFQATT and CDR2 SNEGSKA (reference sequence). The CDR3 is CSAKGLAGGSSYEQYF. CDR3 coding DNA: TGCAGTGCTAAGGGGCTAGCGGGGGGGAGCTCCTACGAGCAGTACTTC.

The chain uses TRBV3-1 and TRBJ1-2; D may be TRBD1 (5 bases). Trimming took off 5 bases at V and 8 bases at J, with 12 bases between the two ends. The length of the CDR3 is 12 residues. Germline V CDR1 and CDR2: LGHDT, YNNKEL (reference sequence). This chain's CDR3 is CASSEGVGGYTF. CDR3 DNA: TGTGCCAGCAGCGAAGGGGTGGGCGGCTACACCTTC. The full variable domain, completed using reference TRBV3-1 and TRBJ1-2, is DTAVSQTPKYLVTQMGNDKSIKCEQNLGHDTMYWYKQDSKKFLKIMFSYNNKELIINETVPNRFSPKSPDKAHLNLHINSLELGDSAVYFCASSEGVGGYTFGSGTRLTVV.

This clonotype was detected many times. V gene TRBV18 combines with J gene TRBJ2-7; the match to TRBD1 covers 8 bases. CDR1 and CDR2 from the germline V gene are KGHSH and LQKENI. V shed 5 bases, J shed 0 bases, and the junction held 6 bases outside the gene matches. The CDR3 runs 15 residues. The CDR3, as DNA: TGTGCCAGCTCAACGGGGACAGGAAGCTCCTACGAGCAGTACTTC. As protein: CASSTGTGSSYEQYF.

The chain recombines TRBV18 with TRBJ1-5; possible D gene TRBD1, 6 bases. The CDR3 contains 15 residues. Trimming left V 0 bases short and J 6 bases short, with 12 bases between. CDR1 and CDR2 (germline): KGHSH, LQKENI. CDR3: CASSPPGAESQPQHF. The CDR3 DNA is TGTGCCAGCTCACCACCGGGGGCTGAGTCTCAGCCCCAGCATTTT.

The chain uses TRBV7-2 and TRBJ2-7; D possibly corresponds to TRBD2 (6 bases). This CDR3 is 14 amino acids long. Germline-derived CDR1 and CDR2 are SGHTA and FQGNSA. With 0 bases removed from V and 4 bases from J, the gap between germline ends came to 10 bases. The CDR3 spells CASSLAGSRYEQYF. The CDR3 nucleotides are TGTGCCAGCAGCTTAGCCGGGAGCAGGTACGAGCAGTACTTC.

In this sample, this clonotype turned up many times. This chain connects TRBV11-2 to TRBJ2-3; D assignment may be TRBD1 or TRBD2 (6 bases each). Germline V CDR1 and CDR2: SGHAT, FQNNGV. There are 13 residues in the CDR3. Trimming cost V 6 bases and J 7 bases, with 14 bases left between them. The CDR3 spells CASSPGAINTQYF. In DNA form, the CDR3 reads TGTGCCAGCAGTCCGGGGGCGATAAATACGCAGTATTTT.

This chain links TRBV7-3 with TRBJ2-2; D gene uncertain. The CDR3 spans 14 residues. Germline CDR1 SGHTA, CDR2 FQGTGA. Deletions cut 2 bases from V and 4 bases from J, with 8 bases between. DNA of the CDR3: TGTGCCAGCAGCTTAGGTCCAACCACCGGGGAGCTGTTTTTT. Translation: CASSLGPTTGELFF.

This chain connects TRBV7-9 to TRBJ2-1; 8 nucleotides match TRBD1. This CDR3 contains 13 residues. With V trimmed by 6 bases and J by 8 bases, 6 bases remained unmatched. CDR1 is SEHNR, CDR2 FQNEAQ, per germline (reference sequence). The CDR3 is CASSPPTGDEQFF. The CDR3, as DNA: TGTGCCAGCAGTCCTCCGACAGGGGATGAGCAGTTCTTC.

This clonotype was seen just once. A single base separates this from a much larger clone, so it may be a read error. Lacking the conserved final phenylalanine or tryptophan, this CDR3 likely reflects a read error. The chain joins TRBV6-5 to TRBJ2-7; a possible D gene is TRBD1 (6 bases). Trimming shortened V by 3 bases and J by 2 bases, and 8 bases separated the two germline ends. Germline loops: CDR1 MNHEY, CDR2 SVGAGI. The CDR3 totals 13 residues. This chain's CDR3 is CASSYSGAYEQYL. In DNA, the CDR3 is TGTGCCAGCAGTTATTCAGGGGCCTACGAGCAGTACCTC.

There are many counts of this clonotype. The chain uses TRBV5-1 and TRBJ1-3; the D is unclear. Per the germline V gene, CDR1 is SGHRS and CDR2 is YFSETQ. Between the trimmed V and J ends, which lost 4 bases and 0 bases, there was a span of 11 bases. The CDR3 contains 15 residues. The CDR3 DNA reads as TGCGCCAGCAGCGACACATCGAGCTCTGGAAACACCATATATTTT. Its translation is CASSDTSSSGNTIYF.

This clonotype was seen repeatedly, ten times or more. The CDR3 protein is CASSLRDGEKLFF. The CDR3, as DNA: TGTGCCAGCAGCCTCCGGGACGGTGAAAAACTGTTTTTT. The genes are TRBV6-1 and TRBJ1-4; perhaps TRBD1 as D (5 bases). V was shortened by 6 bases and J by 7 bases, with 12 bases between the two germline ends. Germline lookup yields CDR1 MNHNS and CDR2 SASEGT. The length of the CDR3 is 13 residues.

V usage is TRBV10-3 and J usage is TRBJ2-7; perhaps TRBD1 as D (6 bases). V was cut by 4 bases and J by 0 bases, with 10 bases left in between. Per the germline V gene, CDR1 is ENHRY and CDR2 is SYGVKD. The CDR3 totals 14 residues. The CDR3 DNA follows: TGTGCCATCAGTGGGGACAAGTACTCCTACGAGCAGTACTTC. Protein: CAISGDKYSYEQYF.

Here the CDR3 reads CASSLGANGYTF. The CDR3 coding sequence is TGTGCCAGCAGCTTGGGGGCCAATGGCTACACCTTC. The gene calls are TRBV5-6 and TRBJ1-2, with no clear D. CDR1 is SGHDT, CDR2 YYEEEE, per germline. V lost 0 bases and J 6 bases, leaving 6 bases between the germline ends. This CDR3 spans 12 amino acids.